This T cell receptor (beta chain) is drawn from a study of blood T cell repertoires in COVID-19 (dated by TCRdb to the early 2020s). Turning to the overall study: Collaborator samples came from the United States, Italy and Spain and covered acute and convalescent phases of COVID-19. The material from the prospective study consisted of cDNA or gDNA derived from T cells, B-cell-depleted T cells, or PBMCs. Subjects who had been exposed to COVID-19, were actively infected with it, or had recovered from it provided the deeply sampled blood TCRbeta repertoires that made up the dataset. The repertoires were made available in a free public database intended to serve as a resource for research on the immune response to SARS-CoV-2. The samples were drawn from the first 160 participants of the ongoing ImmuneRACE study and from over 950 subjects provided by 6 global collaborators. A de-identified subject ID, COVID-19 status, age in years and sex were almost always included in the sample metadata. HLA class I and class II types, where available, came from metadata supplied by the sample provider rather than from assay-based typing. What the work shows at the level of the full study, not this receptor alone: How much clinical and demographic metadata was included differed by source and by participant, and the metadata was provided uncurated.

The germline V gene sets CDR1 to SGHTA and CDR2 to FQGTGA. The CDR3 goes from the cysteine to the phenylalanine over 14 residues. The only DNA kept is the CDR3, 42 bases in frame from the first base. The junction shows trimming of 2 bases on V and 6 bases on J, plus 11 bases between the germline ends. Worth noting for this clone: Its antigen has not been determined. Base qualities were left out, and no much larger clone turns up one base away.

The immunoSEQ Assay, a bias-controlled multiplex PCR, was used to amplify TCRbeta CDR3 regions from genomic DNA. The authors' analysis ran thus. The number of nucleated cells in each sample was estimated from the amplification of reference gene primers within the assay. To quantify the absolute abundance of each unique TCRbeta CDR3 rearrangement, sequence reads were collapsed and filtered. For each sample, productive Simpson clonality was calculated as the square root of Simpson's diversity index across productive rearrangements. TCRdb carries this immuneACCESS record with in-frame sequences only. Its versions omit some clonotypes, under half of them owing to an unresolved V gene in the studies checked, with the rest unexplained. V, J and clone size derive from that table, while D and trimming were established from the DNA sequence. In this sample the table shows more than 65,000 clones, 85% of which occur a single time. The top ten clones comprise 5.1% of the sample.

Whole blood was collected in K2EDTA tubes by collaborating institutions according to the institutions' own protocols. For TCRbeta analysis, collaborators shipped samples in one of three forms: frozen whole blood, isolated PBMCs, or DNA extracted from either of those sample types. The sample consisted of peripheral blood. The chain links TRBV7-3 with TRBJ2-1, with a weak D call of TRBD1 (5 bases match). This TCR was recovered from a man older than 75 with acute or convalescent COVID-19. The nucleotide sequence is given as TGTGCCAGCAGCTTAGGTACAGGCAGCAATGAGCAGTTCTTC. Its product reads: CASSLGTGSNEQFF.